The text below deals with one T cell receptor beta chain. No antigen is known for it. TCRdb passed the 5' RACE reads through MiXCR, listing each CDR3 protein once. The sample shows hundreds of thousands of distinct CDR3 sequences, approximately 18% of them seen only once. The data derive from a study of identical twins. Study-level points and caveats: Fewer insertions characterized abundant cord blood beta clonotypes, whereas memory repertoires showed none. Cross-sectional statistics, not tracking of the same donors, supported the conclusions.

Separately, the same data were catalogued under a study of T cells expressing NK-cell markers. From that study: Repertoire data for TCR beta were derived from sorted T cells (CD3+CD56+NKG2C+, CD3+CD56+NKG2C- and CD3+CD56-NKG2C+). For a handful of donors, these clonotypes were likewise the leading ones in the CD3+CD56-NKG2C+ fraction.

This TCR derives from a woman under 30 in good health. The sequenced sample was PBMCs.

CDR3 nucleotide sequence: TGTGCCATCAGTGGGTTTTCCGGGAACACTGAAGCTTTCTTT. Translating it yields CAISGFSGNTEAFF. The chain links TRBV10-3 to TRBJ1-1, with no clear D. Trimming took off 4 bases at V and 1 base at J, with 10 bases between the two ends. CDR1 and CDR2 from the germline V gene are ENHRY and SYGVKD. The CDR3 has 14 residues.